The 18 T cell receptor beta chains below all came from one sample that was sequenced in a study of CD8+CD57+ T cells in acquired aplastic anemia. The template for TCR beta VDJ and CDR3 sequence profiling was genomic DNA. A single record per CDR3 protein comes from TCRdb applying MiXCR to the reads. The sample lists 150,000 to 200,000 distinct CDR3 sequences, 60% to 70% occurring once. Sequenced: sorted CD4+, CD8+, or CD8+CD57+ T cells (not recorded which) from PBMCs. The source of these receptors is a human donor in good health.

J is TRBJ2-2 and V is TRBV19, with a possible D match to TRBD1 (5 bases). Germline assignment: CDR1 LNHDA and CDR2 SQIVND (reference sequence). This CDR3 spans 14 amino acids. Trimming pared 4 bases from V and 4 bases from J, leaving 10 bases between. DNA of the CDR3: TGTGCCAGTAGTACCGGACACTTCACCGGGGAGCTGTTTTTT. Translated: CASSTGHFTGELFF. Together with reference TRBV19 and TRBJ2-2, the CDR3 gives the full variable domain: DGGITQSPKYLFRKEGQNVTLSCEQNLNHDAMYWYRQDPGQGLRLIYYSQIVNDFQKGDIAEGYSVSREKKESFPLTVTSAQKNPTAFYLCASSTGHFTGELFFGEGSRLTVL.

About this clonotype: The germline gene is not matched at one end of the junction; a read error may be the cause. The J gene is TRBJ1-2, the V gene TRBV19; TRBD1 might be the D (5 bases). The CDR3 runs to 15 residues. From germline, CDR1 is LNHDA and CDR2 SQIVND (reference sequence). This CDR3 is CASSIQDTGNYGYAF. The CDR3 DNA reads TGTGCCAGTAGTATTCAGGACACCGGTAACTATGGCTACGCCTTC. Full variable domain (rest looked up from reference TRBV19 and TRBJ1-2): DGGITQSPKYLFRKEGQNVTLSCEQNLNHDAMYWYRQDPGQGLRLIYYSQIVNDFQKGDIAEGYSVSREKKESFPLTVTSAQKNPTAFYLCASSIQDTGNYGYAFGSGTRLTVV.

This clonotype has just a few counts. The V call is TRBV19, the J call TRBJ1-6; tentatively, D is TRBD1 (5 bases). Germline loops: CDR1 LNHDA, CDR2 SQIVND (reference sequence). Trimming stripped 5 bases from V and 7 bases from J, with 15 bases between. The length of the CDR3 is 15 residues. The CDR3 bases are TGTGCCAGTAGTCCTACGTGGGGCGGGAATTCACCCCTCCACTTT. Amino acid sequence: CASSPTWGGNSPLHF.

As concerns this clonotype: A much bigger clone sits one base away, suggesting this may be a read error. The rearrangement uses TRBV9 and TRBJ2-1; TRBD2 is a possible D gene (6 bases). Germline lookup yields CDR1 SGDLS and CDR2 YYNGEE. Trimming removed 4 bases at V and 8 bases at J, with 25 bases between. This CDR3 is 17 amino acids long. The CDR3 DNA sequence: TGTGCCAGCAGCCTATCAGCCCGCGGGATATGGAATGATGAGCAGTTCTTC. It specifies CASSLSARGIWNDEQFF.

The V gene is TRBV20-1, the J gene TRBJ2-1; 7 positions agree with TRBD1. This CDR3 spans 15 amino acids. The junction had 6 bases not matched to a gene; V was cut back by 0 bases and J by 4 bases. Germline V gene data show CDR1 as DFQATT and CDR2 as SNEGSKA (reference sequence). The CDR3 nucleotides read TGCAGTGCTAGAGATCACAGGGGACCTTACAATGAGCAGTTCTTC. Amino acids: CSARDHRGPYNEQFF.

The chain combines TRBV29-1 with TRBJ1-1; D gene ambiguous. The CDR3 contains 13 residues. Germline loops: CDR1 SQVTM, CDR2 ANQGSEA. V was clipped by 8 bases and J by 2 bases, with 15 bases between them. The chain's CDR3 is CSPTPGVNTEAFF. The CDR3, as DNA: TGCAGCCCGACACCTGGGGTAAACACTGAAGCTTTCTTT.

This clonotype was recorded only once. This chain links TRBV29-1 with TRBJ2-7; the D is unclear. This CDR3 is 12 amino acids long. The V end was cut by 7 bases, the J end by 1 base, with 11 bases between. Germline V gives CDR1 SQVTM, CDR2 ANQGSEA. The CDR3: CSASTISYEQYF. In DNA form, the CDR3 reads TGCAGCGCATCGACAATATCCTACGAGCAGTACTTC.

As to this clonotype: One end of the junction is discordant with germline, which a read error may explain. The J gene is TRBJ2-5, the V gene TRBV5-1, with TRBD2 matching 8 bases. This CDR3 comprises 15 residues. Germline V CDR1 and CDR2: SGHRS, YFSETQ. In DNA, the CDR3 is TGCACCAGCAGGTCCAGCGGGAGTGTGGGAGAGACCCAGTACTTC. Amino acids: CTSRSSGSVGETQYF.

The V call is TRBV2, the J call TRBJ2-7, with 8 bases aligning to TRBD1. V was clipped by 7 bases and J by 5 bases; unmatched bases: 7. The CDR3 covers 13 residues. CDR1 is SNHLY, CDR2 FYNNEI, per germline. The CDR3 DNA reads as TGTGCCAGCAACTTACAGGGGGGAAACGAGCAGTACTTC. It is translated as CASNLQGGNEQYF.

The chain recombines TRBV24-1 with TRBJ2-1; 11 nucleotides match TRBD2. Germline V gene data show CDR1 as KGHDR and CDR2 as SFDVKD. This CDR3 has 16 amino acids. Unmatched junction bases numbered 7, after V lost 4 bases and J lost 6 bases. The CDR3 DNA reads TGTGCCACCAGTGACACCGGGACTAGCGGAATCAATGAGCAGTTCTTC. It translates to CATSDTGTSGINEQFF.

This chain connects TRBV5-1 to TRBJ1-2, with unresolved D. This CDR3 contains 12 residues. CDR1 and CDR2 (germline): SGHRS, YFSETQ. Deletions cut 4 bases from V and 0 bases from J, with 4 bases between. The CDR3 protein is CASSLANYGYTF. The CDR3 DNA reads TGCGCCAGCAGCCTGGCTAACTATGGCTACACCTTC.

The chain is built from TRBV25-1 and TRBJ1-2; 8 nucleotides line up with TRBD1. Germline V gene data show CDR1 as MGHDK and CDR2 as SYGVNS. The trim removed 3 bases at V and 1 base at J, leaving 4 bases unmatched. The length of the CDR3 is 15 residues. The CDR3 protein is CASSEDREYNYGYTF. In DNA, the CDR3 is TGTGCCAGCAGTGAGGACAGGGAATATAACTATGGCTACACCTTC.

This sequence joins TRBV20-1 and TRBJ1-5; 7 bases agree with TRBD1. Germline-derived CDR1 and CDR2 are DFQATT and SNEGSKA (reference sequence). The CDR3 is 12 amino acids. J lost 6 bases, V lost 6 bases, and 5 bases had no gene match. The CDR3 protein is CSADRVGQPQHF. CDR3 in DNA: TGCAGTGCCGACAGGGTGGGTCAGCCCCAGCATTTT.

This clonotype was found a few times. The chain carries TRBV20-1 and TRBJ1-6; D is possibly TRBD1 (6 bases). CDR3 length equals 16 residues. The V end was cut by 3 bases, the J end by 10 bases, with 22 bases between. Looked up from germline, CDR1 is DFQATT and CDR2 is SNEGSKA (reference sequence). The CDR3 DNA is TGCAGTGCTAGTGCGATGCTACAGGGAGGAGTCTCACCCCTCCACTTT. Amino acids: CSASAMLQGGVSPLHF.

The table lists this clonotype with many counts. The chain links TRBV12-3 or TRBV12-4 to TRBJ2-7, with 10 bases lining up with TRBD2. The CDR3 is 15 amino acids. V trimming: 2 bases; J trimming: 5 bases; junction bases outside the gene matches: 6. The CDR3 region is CASSLSSGRAHEQYF. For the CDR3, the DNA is TGTGCCAGCAGTTTATCCAGCGGGAGGGCCCACGAGCAGTACTTC.

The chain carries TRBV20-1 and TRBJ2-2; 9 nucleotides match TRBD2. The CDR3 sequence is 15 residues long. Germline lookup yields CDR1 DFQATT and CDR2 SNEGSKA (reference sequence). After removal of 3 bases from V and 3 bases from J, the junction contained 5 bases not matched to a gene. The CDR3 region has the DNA TGCAGTGCTAGTGGGGCGGGAGGGGACACCGGGGAGCTGTTTTTT. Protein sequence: CSASGAGGDTGELFF.

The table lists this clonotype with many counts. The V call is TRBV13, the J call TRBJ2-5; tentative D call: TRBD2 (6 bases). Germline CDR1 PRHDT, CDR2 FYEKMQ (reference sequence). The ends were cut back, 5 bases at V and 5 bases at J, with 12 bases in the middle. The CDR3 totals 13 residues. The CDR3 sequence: CASSEPSEETQYF. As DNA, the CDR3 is TGTGCCAGCAGCGAACCTAGCGAGGAGACCCAGTACTTC.

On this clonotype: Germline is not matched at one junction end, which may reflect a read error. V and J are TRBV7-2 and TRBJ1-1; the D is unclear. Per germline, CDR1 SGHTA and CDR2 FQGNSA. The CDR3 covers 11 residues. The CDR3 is CASSDLFLGIF. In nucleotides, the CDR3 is TGTGCCAGCAGCGATCTTTTCCTAGGTATCTTT.